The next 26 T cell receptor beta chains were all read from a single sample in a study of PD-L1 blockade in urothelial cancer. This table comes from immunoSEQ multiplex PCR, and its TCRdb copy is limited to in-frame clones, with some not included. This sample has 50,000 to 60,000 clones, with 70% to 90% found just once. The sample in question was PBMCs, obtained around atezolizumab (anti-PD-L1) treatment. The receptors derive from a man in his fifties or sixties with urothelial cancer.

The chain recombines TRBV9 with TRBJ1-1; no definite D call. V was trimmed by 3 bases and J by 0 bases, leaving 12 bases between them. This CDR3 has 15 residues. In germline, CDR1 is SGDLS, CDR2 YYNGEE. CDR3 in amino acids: CASSAVGHMNTEAFF. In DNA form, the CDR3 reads TGTGCCAGCAGCGCCGTTGGGCACATGAACACTGAAGCTTTCTTT.

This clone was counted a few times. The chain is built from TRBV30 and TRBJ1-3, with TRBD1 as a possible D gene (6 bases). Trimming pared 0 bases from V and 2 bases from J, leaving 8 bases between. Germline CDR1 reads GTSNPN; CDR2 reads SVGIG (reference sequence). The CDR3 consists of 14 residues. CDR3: CAWSVGGAGNTIYF. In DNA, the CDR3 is TGTGCCTGGAGTGTAGGGGGAGCTGGAAACACCATATATTTT.

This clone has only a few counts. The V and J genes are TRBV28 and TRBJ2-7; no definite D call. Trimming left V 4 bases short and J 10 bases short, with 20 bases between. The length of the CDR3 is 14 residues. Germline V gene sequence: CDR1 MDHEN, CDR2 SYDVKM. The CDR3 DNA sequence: TGTGCCAGCAGTTCAAGCCCCCGGCCTCCAGGACAGTACTTC. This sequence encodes CASSSSPRPPGQYF.

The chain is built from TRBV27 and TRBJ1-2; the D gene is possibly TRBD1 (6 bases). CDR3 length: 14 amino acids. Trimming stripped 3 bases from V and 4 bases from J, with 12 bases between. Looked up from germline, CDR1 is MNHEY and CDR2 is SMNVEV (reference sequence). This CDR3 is CASSFGRGTYGYTF. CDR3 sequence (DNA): TGTGCCAGCAGTTTCGGCAGGGGAACCTATGGCTACACCTTC.

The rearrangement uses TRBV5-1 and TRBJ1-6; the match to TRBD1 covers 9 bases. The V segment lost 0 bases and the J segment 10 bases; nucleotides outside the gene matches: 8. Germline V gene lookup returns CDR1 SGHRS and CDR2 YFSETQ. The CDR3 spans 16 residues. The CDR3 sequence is CASSLVGQGSNSPLHF. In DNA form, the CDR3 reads TGCGCCAGCAGCTTGGTAGGACAGGGGTCCAACTCACCCCTCCACTTT.

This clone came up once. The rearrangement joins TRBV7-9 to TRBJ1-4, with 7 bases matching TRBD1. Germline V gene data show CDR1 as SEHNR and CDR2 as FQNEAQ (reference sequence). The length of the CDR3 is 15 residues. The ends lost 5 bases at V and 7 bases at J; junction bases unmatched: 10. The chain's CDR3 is CASSPYRGSSEKLFF. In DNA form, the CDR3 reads TGTGCCAGCAGCCCGTACAGGGGTAGCAGTGAAAAACTGTTTTTT.

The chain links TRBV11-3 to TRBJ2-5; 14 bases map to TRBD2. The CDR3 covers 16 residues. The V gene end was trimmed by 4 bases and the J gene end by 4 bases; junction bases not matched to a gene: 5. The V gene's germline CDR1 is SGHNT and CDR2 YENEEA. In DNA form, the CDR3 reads TGTGCCAGCAGCTGGGGGACTAGCGGGAGAGTAGAGACCCAGTACTTC. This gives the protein CASSWGTSGRVETQYF.

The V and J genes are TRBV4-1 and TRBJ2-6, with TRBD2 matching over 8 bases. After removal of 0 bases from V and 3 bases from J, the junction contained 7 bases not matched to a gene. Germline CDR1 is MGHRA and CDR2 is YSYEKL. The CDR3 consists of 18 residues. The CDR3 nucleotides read TGCGCCAGCAGCCAAGATCCGCGGGGGGTAGGTGGGGCCAACGTCCTGACTTTC. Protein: CASSQDPRGVGGANVLTF.

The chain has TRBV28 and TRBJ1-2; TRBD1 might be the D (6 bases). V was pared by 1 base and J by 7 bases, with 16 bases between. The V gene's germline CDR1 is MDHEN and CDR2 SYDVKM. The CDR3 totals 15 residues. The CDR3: CASSLLDSPWGGYTF. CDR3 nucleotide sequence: TGTGCCAGCAGTTTATTGGACAGCCCGTGGGGTGGCTACACCTTC.

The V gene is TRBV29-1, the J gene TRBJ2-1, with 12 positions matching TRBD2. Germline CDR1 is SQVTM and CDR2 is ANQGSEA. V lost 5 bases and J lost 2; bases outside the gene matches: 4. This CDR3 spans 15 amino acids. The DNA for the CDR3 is TGCAGCGTTCGACTAGCGGGAGTGGCCTACAATGAGCAGTTCTTC. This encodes CSVRLAGVAYNEQFF.

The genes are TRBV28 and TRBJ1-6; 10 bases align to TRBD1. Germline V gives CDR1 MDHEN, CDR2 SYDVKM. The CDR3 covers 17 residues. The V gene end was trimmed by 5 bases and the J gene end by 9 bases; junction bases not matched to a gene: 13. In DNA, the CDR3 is TGTGCCAGCAGTCCCCAGACAGGGGGCTCCTTTAGTTCACCCCTCCACTTT. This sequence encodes CASSPQTGGSFSSPLHF.

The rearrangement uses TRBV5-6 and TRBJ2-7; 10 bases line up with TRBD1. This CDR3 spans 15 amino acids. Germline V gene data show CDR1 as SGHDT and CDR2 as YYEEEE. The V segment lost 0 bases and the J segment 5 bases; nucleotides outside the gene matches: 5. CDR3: CASSLGQGAWNEQYF. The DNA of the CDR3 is TGTGCCAGCAGCTTGGGACAGGGGGCTTGGAACGAGCAGTACTTC.

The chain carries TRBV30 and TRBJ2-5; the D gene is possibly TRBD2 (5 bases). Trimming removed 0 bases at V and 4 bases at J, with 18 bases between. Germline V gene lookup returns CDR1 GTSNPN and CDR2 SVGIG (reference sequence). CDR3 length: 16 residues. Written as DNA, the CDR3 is TGTGCCTGGAGTGTTGCGGGCATACCAATGGGAGAGACCCAGTACTTC. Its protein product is CAWSVAGIPMGETQYF.

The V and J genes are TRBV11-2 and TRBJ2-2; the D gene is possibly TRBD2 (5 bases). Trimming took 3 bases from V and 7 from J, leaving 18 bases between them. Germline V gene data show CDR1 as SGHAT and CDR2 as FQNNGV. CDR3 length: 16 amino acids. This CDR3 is CASSLGSGRRIGELFF. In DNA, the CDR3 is TGTGCCAGCAGCTTGGGGAGCGGAAGACGTATCGGGGAGCTGTTTTTT. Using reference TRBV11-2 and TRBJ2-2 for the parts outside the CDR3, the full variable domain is EAGVAQSPRYKIIEKRQSVAFWCNPISGHATLYWYQQILGQGPKLLIQFQNNGVVDDSQLPKDRFSAERLKGVDSTLKIQPAKLEDSAVYLCASSLGSGRRIGELFFGEGSRLTVL.

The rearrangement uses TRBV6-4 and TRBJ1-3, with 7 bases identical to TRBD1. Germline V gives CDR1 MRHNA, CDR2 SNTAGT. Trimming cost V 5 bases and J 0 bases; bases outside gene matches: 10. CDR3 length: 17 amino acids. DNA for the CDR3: TGTGCCAGCAGTTCCCGGACAGGTTTCTCCTCTGGAAACACCATATATTTT. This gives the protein CASSSRTGFSSGNTIYF.

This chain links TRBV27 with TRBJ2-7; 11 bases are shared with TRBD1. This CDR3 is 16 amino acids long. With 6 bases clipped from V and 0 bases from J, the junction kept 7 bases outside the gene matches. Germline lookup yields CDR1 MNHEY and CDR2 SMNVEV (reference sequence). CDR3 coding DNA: TGTGCCAGCAGACATACCGGGACAGGGGGCTCCTACGAGCAGTACTTC. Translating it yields CASRHTGTGGSYEQYF.

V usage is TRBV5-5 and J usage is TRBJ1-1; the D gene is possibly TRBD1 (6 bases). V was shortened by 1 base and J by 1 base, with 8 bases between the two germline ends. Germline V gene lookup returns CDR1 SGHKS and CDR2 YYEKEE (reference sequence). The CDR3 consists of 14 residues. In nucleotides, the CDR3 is TGTGCCAGCAGCTTGCAGGGGACGAACACTGAAGCTTTCTTT. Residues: CASSLQGTNTEAFF.

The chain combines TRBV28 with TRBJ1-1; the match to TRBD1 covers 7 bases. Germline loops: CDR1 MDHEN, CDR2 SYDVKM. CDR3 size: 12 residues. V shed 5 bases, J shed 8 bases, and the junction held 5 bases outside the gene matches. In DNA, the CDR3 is TGTGCCAGCAGTCCCCCGGGACAGGAAGCTTTCTTT. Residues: CASSPPGQEAFF.

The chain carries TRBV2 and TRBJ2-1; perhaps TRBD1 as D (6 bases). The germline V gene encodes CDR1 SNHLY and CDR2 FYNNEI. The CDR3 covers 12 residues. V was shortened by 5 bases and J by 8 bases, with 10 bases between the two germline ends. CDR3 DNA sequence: TGTGCCAGCAGTCCTGACAGGTATGAGCAGTTCTTC. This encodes CASSPDRYEQFF. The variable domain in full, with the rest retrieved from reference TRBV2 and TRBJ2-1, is EPEVTQTPSHQVTQMGQEVILRCVPISNHLYFYWYRQILGQKVEFLVSFYNNEISEKSEIFDDQFSVERPDGSNFTLKIRSTKLEDSAMYFCASSPDRYEQFFGPGTRLTVL.

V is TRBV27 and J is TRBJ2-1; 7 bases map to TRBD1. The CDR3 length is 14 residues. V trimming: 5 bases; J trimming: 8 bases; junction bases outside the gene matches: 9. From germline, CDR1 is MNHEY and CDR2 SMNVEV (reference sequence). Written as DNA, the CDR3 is TGTGCCAGCAGTCCCCGGGACAGTTATTATGAGCAGTTCTTC. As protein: CASSPRDSYYEQFF.

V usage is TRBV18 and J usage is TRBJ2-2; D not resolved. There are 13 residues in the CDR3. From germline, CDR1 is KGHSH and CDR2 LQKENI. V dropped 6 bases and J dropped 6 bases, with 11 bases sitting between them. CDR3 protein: CASSKPGSGELFF. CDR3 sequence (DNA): TGTGCCAGCTCCAAGCCGGGTTCCGGGGAGCTGTTTTTT.

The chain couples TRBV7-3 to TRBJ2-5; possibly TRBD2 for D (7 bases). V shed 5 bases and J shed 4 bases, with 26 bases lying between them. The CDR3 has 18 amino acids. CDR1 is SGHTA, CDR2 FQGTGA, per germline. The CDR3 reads CASSPGAGVAGVGETQYF. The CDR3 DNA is TGTGCCAGCAGCCCGGGGGCGGGAGTGGCGGGAGTGGGAGAGACCCAGTACTTC.

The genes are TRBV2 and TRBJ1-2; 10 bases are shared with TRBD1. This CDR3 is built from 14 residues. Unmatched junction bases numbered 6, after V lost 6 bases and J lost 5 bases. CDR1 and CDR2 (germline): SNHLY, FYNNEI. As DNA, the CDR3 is TGTGCCAGCAGGATAGGACAGGGGGATTATGGCTACACCTTC. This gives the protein CASRIGQGDYGYTF.

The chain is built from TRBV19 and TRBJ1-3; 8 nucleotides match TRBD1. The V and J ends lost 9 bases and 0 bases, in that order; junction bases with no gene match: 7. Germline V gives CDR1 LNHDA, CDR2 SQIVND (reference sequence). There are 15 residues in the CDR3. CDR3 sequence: CASEDRVNSGNTIYF. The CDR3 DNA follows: TGTGCCAGCGAGGACAGGGTGAACTCTGGAAACACCATATATTTT.

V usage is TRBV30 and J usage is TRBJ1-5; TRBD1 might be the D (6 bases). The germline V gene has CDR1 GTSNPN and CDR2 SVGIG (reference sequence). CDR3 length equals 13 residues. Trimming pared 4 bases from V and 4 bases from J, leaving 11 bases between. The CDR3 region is CAWTGGSNQPQHF. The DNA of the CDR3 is TGTGCCTGGACGGGGGGCTCGAATCAGCCCCAGCATTTT.

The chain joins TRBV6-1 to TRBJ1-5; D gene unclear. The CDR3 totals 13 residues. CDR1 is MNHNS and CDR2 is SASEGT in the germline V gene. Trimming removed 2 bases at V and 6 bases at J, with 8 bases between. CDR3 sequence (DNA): TGTGCCAGCAGTGAAAGTCAGGTTCAGCCCCAGCATTTT. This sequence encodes CASSESQVQPQHF.